One and the same sample provided the 2 T cell receptor beta chains below, sequenced in a study of blood T cell repertoires in COVID-19 (dated by TCRdb to 2018 to 2021). Libraries were made using the immunoSEQ multiplex PCR assay. Held by TCRdb, this immuneACCESS table contains in-frame sequences only and omits some clones. Under half of the omission traces to an unresolved V gene where checked; the cause of the rest is unknown. The sample table holds a few hundred thousand clones, of which about four fifths were seen once. The ten largest make up approximately 9.1% of the sample. The material sequenced was peripheral blood. All receptors come from an elderly man with acute or convalescent COVID-19.

The chain has TRBV19 and TRBJ2-1, with unresolved D. Per germline, CDR1 LNHDA and CDR2 SQIVND (reference sequence). This CDR3 has 16 residues. Deletions cut 1 base from V and 0 bases from J, with 10 bases between. The CDR3 nucleotides read TGTGCCAGTAGTATAGCATACGGTAGCTCCTACAATGAGCAGTTCTTC. This gives the protein CASSIAYGSSYNEQFF. The full variable domain, its missing parts supplied by reference TRBV19 and TRBJ2-1, is DGGITQSPKYLFRKEGQNVTLSCEQNLNHDAMYWYRQDPGQGLRLIYYSQIVNDFQKGDIAEGYSVSREKKESFPLTVTSAQKNPTAFYLCASSIAYGSSYNEQFFGPGTRLTVL.

The chain employs TRBV28 and TRBJ1-2; 9 bases align to TRBD1. The CDR3 is made up of 15 amino acids. The ends lost 7 bases at V and 4 bases at J; junction bases unmatched: 10. Germline CDR1 and CDR2: MDHEN and SYDVKM. This CDR3 reads CASTNYRQGGYGYTF. In DNA form, the CDR3 reads TGTGCCAGCACTAACTACAGACAGGGGGGCTATGGCTACACCTTC.